These 13 T cell receptor beta chains share one sample of origin, sequenced in a study of blood T cell repertoires in COVID-19. Using immunoSEQ multiplex PCR, the repertoire was profiled, and TCRdb retains in-frame clones only, with some absent. This table has more than 200,000 clones, roughly 91% appearing once. Sample: PBMCs or T cells enriched from blood (not recorded which). The source is a man aged 25 to 40 in a cohort exposed to, infected with or recovered from COVID-19 (not recorded which).

This chain links TRBV6-5 with TRBJ1-1; 7 bases match TRBD1. The CDR3 runs 15 residues. The ends lost 1 base at V and 5 bases at J; junction bases unmatched: 7. Germline assignment: CDR1 MNHEY and CDR2 SVGAGI. CDR3 protein: CASSYYLVQGTEAFF. CDR3 nucleotide sequence: TGTGCCAGCAGTTACTACCTCGTACAGGGGACTGAAGCTTTCTTT.

The chain joins TRBV6-5 to TRBJ2-5, with 9 positions matching TRBD1. The germline gives CDR1 MNHEY, CDR2 SVGAGI. The V and J ends lost 2 bases and 3 bases, in that order; junction bases with no gene match: 7. The CDR3 loop spans 16 amino acids. The CDR3 here is CASSYEAGQGKETQYF. In DNA form, the CDR3 reads TGTGCCAGCAGTTACGAGGCGGGACAGGGAAAAGAGACCCAGTACTTC.

V usage is TRBV27 and J usage is TRBJ1-2; D ambiguous. This CDR3 comprises 13 residues. CDR1 MNHEY and CDR2 SMNVEV come from the germline V gene (reference sequence). V lost 0 bases, J lost 4 bases, and 6 bases lay in between. The DNA of the CDR3 is TGTGCCAGCAGTTTATCGAACGGCTATGGCTACACCTTC. Its translation: CASSLSNGYGYTF.

The rearrangement links TRBV11-2 to TRBJ1-1; D is undetermined. The CDR3 covers 14 residues. The germline gives CDR1 SGHAT, CDR2 FQNNGV. Trimming took 1 base from V and 4 from J, leaving 10 bases between them. CDR3 sequence reads: CASSLGPGITEAFF. CDR3 nucleotide sequence: TGTGCCAGCAGCTTAGGTCCGGGAATCACTGAAGCTTTCTTT.

The chain has TRBV27 and TRBJ2-7; 8 nucleotides match TRBD1. The V and J ends lost 6 bases and 1 base, in that order; junction bases with no gene match: 8. The CDR3 length is 15 residues. Germline V gives CDR1 MNHEY, CDR2 SMNVEV (reference sequence). CDR3 sequence reads: CASSPDRDRSYEQYF. DNA for the CDR3: TGTGCCAGCAGCCCGGACAGGGATAGGTCCTACGAGCAGTACTTC.

The CDR3 DNA follows: TGTGCCAGCAGCCAAGCAGACAGGGCTGGCTACACCTTC. Amino acids: CASSQADRAGYTF. V usage is TRBV3-1 (or the pseudogene TRBV3-2) and J usage is TRBJ1-2, with 7 positions matching TRBD1. This CDR3 is built from 13 residues. V was clipped by 1 base and J by 7 bases; unmatched bases: 3. CDR1 and CDR2 from the germline V gene are LGHDT and YNNKEL (reference sequence).

The DNA of the CDR3 is TGCAGCGTTGAAGATCCCCTCCCAGATACGCAGTATTTT. It yields the protein CSVEDPLPDTQYF. The V gene is TRBV29-1, the J gene TRBJ2-3, with D uncertain. V lost 0 bases and J lost 4, with 8 bases in between. The CDR3 contains 13 residues. Germline V gene data show CDR1 as SQVTM and CDR2 as ANQGSEA.

The V gene is TRBV24-1, the J gene TRBJ1-6; TRBD1 is a possible D gene (6 bases). CDR1 and CDR2 from the germline V gene are KGHDR and SFDVKD. The CDR3 consists of 14 residues. Trimming shortened V by 9 bases and J by 3 bases, and 11 bases separated the two germline ends. The CDR3 nucleotides read TGTGCCACCTCGGACAGTTTCTATAATTCACCCCTCCACTTT. Translation: CATSDSFYNSPLHF.

The rearrangement joins TRBV28 to TRBJ1-5; D ambiguous. V shed 1 base and J shed 0 bases, with 10 bases lying between them. The CDR3 covers 16 residues. Germline-derived CDR1 and CDR2 are MDHEN and SYDVKM. The CDR3 loop reads CASSLYSRGSNQPQHF. CDR3 nucleotide sequence: TGTGCCAGCAGTTTATATTCTCGGGGTAGCAATCAGCCCCAGCATTTT.

The chain links TRBV19 to TRBJ2-2; D is undetermined. Looked up from germline, CDR1 is LNHDA and CDR2 is SQIVND (reference sequence). Deletions cut 7 bases from V and 5 bases from J, with 14 bases between. This CDR3 is 14 amino acids long. CDR3 loop: CASTFGVITGELFF. CDR3 in DNA: TGTGCCAGTACCTTCGGTGTTATTACCGGGGAGCTGTTTTTT.

V gene TRBV19 combines with J gene TRBJ1-2; D possibly corresponds to TRBD1 (5 bases). CDR3 size: 15 residues. V dropped 9 bases and J dropped 4 bases, with 21 bases sitting between them. Germline V gene data show CDR1 as LNHDA and CDR2 as SQIVND (reference sequence). The CDR3 protein is CASSHQGAASYGYTF. CDR3 in DNA: TGTGCCAGCTCTCATCAAGGGGCGGCTAGCTATGGCTACACCTTC.

The chain has TRBV21-1 and TRBJ2-4; the table's D gene call, TRBD1, was not cross checked with the DNA. TRBV21-1 is noted as a pseudogene. CDR3 length: 13 amino acids. CDR3 DNA sequence: TGTGCCAGCAGACAGGGAGCCAAAAACATTCAGTACTTC. It yields the protein CASRQGAKNIQYF.

The chain links TRBV28 to TRBJ2-2; TRBD1 matches at 7 bases. Germline-derived CDR1 and CDR2 are MDHEN and SYDVKM. The CDR3 spans 14 residues. J was trimmed by 8 bases and V by 4 bases; bases with no gene match: 7. Written as DNA, the CDR3 is TGTGCCAGCAGTTCCAACCGACAGGGAGGGGAGCTGTTTTTT. Translating gives CASSSNRQGGELFF.